The entry below describes one TCR beta chain. In this sample, this clonotype turned up many times. Its antigen specificity is not known. No per-base quality is available; no much larger clone lies one base away. This specimen belongs to a study of T cells after yellow fever vaccination (dated 2019 in TCRdb). In terms of the full investigation: The SMART-Seq v4 Ultra Low Input RNA kit was used to prepare libraries from fractions with low cell numbers. Two healthy male donors, one aged 18 to 30 and one aged 30 to 40 years, made up the cohort. Blood was collected at multiple timepoints before and after primary and secondary immunization, and bulk PBMC replicates and cell subsets were isolated. Bulk TCR alpha and beta repertoires were sequenced longitudinally to track T-cell clones before and after primary and booster YFV17D yellow fever vaccination.

The sample was run on an Illumina NovaSeq 6000. TCR cDNA was synthesized by 5'RACE template switching, which introduced a universal primer site and unique molecular identifiers. Priming of cDNA synthesis was performed from both the TCR alpha and TCR beta constant segments. Library amplification used two PCR steps, and the second PCR step added sample barcodes and sequencing adapters. Sequencing of libraries was performed on Illumina HiSeq 2500 (2x100 bp) or NovaSeq (2x150 bp). The study's own analysis went as follows. MIGEC handled demultiplexing of reads and collapsing into UMI consensus sequences, while MiXCR performed V(D)J alignment. Vaccine-responding clonotypes were identified with edgeR using replicate PBMC samples, with FDR below 0.01 and a log2 fold change above 5 up to day 15 being required. CD4 or CD8 identity was assigned to each bulk clonotype according to whether the clonotype was present at higher abundance in the sequenced CD4 repertoire or the sequenced CD8 repertoire. The raw public data were reprocessed by TCRdb itself: fastp quality trimming at Q25, MiXCR clonotype calling, in-frame beta chains only. Under each unique CDR3 protein, matching rows form one entry showing the most common genes and DNA. The V and J calls, along with clone size, are taken from TCRdb and not from the paper's own processing. This sample holds around 330,000 distinct CDR3 sequences; 3% to 4.5% were observed only once. Together, the top ten hold 23% of the sample.

V lost 6 bases and J lost 2 bases, and the count of bases not matched to a germline gene is 11. Looking up the germline V gene yields CDR1 SNHLY and CDR2 FYNNEI. Taken from cysteine to phenylalanine, the CDR3 has 19 residues. The entry retains the CDR3 DNA only, 57 bases that are in frame from base 1. The sample's treatment or condition label, in plain terms: live attenuated yellow fever vaccine strain. At each blood-draw timepoint, two biological replicates of bulk PBMCs were collected. PBMCs were isolated from peripheral blood using a standard Ficoll-Paque protocol. TriZol was used to extract RNA from bulk PBMCs, from CD4 and CD8 fractions, and from dextramer-positive and dextramer-negative fractions. Broad study findings and their caveats: The study included only a couple of donors, which limits how far the findings can be generalized. A small fraction of clonotypes appeared in both the CD4 and CD8 compartments, likely as a result of convergent recombination. The secondary T-cell response was weaker than the primary response but faster, peaking on day 5 instead of day 15. Most clones expanded after primary vaccination (96% of CD4 and around nine tenths of CD8) were re-detected after the booster, suggesting that broad memory maintenance occurred. FACS-sorted repertoires could contain abundant contaminating clonotypes from the bulk population, so computational filtering was required.

Here the chain combines TRBV2 and TRBJ2-3; 16 nucleotides in the junction match TRBD2. Source: PBMCs, taken on the day of the yellow fever booster vaccination. The sequence was collected from a man aged 18 to 35 who received the YFV17D yellow fever vaccine. The CDR3 protein is CASRKGTSGGVKFTDTQYF. The DNA sequence is TGTGCCAGCAGGAAGGGGACTAGCGGGGGGGTCAAATTCACAGATACGCAGTATTTT. With the rest looked up from the reference TRBV2 and TRBJ2-3 genes rather than sequenced, the full variable domain is EPEVTQTPSHQVTQMGQEVILRCVPISNHLYFYWYRQILGQKVEFLVSFYNNEISEKSEIFDDQFSVERPDGSNFTLKIRSTKLEDSAMYFCASRKGTSGGVKFTDTQYFGPGTRLTVL.